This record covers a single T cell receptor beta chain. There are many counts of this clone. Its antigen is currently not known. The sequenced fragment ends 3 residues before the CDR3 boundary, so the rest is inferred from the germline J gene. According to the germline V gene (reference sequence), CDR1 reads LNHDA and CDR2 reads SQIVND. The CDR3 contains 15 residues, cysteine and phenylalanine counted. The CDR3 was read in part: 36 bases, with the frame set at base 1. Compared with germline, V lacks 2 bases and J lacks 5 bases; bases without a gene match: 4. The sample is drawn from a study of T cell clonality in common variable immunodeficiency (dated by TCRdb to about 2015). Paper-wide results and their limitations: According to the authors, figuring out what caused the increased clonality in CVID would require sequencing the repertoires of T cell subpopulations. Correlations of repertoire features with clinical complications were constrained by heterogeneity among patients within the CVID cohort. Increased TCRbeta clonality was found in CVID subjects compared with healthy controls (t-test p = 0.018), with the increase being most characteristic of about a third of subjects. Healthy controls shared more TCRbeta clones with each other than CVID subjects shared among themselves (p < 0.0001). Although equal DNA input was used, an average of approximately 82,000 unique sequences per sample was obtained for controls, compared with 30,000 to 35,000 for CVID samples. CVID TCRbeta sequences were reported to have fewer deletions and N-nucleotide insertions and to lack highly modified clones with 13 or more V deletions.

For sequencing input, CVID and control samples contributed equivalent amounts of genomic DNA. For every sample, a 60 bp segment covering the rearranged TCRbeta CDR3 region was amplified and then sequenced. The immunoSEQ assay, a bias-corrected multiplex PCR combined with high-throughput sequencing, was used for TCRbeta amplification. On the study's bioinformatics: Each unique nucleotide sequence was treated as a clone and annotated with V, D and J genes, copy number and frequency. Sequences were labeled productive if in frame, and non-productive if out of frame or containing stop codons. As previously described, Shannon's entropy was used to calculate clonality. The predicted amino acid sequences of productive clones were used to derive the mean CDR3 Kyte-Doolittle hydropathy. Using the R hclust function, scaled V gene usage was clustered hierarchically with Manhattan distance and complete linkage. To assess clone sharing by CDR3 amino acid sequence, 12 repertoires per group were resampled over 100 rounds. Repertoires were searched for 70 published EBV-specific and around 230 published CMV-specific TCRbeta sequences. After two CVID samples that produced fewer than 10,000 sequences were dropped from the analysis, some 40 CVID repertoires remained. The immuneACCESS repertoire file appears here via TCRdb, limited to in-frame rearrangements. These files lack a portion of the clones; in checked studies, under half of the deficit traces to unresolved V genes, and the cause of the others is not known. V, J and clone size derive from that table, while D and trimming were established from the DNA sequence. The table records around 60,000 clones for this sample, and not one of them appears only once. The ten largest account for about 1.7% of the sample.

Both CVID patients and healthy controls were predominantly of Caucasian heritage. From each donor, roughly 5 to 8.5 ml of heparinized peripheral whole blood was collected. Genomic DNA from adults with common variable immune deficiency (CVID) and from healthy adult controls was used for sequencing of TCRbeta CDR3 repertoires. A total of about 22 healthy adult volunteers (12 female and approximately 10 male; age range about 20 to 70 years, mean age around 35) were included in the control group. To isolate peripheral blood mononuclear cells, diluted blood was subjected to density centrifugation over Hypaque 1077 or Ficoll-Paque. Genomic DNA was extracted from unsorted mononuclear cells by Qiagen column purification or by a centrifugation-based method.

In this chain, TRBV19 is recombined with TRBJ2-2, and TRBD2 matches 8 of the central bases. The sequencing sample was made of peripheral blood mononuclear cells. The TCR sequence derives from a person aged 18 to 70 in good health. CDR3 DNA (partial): TGTGCCAGTAGTATAAAGACTAGCGCTACCGGGGAG. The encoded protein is CASSIKTSATGE. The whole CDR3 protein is CASSIKTSATGELFF.